The rows below give T cell receptor beta chains drawn from one sample of a study of graft-versus-host responses after intestinal transplantation. These TCRs are of unknown antigen specificity. Sequenced by immunoSEQ multiplex PCR; TCRdb stores in-frame clones only, minus some. The data show about 100,000 clones, roughly nine tenths seen once. This specimen was unstimulated CD4+ T cells sorted from spleen or lymph node cells, taken before transplant. These receptor sequences come from a human donor who was the organ donor for an intestinal transplant. Each CDR3 is given with its conserved first and last residue.

V: TRBV7-2; CDR3: CASSLWQGNEQFF
V: TRBV5-6; CDR3: CASSPGSGAQDGYTF
V: TRBV10-3; CDR3: CAINRGTSGGNEQFF
V: TRBV10-3; CDR3: CAISEEGNYGYTF
V: TRBV7-9; CDR3: CASSSGASNNSPLHF
V: TRBV5-5; CDR3: CASSLGGAYVGELFF
V: TRBV6-5; CDR3: CASSSSGGVFEQYF
V: TRBV5-1; CDR3: CASSHPQTKGYNEQFF
V: TRBV4-2; CDR3: CASSPGQANEKLFF
V: TRBV4-1; CDR3: CASSQERGRGKGPQHF
V: TRBV7-2; CDR3: CASSLDRLNQPQHF
V: TRBV27; CDR3: CASSLSPGAGTEAFF
V: TRBV21-1; CDR3: CATEPGSSYNEQFF
V: TRBV5-6; CDR3: CASSVGQGPYEQYF